This entry is about one T cell receptor beta chain. This entry comes from a study of blood T cell repertoires in COVID-19. Germline V gives CDR1 LNHDA, CDR2 SQIVND (reference sequence). Trimming shortened V by 5 bases and J by 4 bases, and 9 bases separated the two germline ends. The CDR3 is made up of 13 amino acids. Profiling relied on immunoSEQ multiplex PCR, and the TCRdb table lists in-frame clones only, not all of them. This table has more than 15,000 clones, approximately 88% appearing once. This sequence was found in a human donor in a cohort sampled during active COVID-19. V usage is TRBV19 and J usage is TRBJ1-5; no reliable D call. The specimen was peripheral blood. The CDR3 sequence: CASSSGGNQPQHF. Written as DNA, the CDR3 is TGTGCCAGTAGTTCGGGAGGGAATCAGCCCCAGCATTTT.